Below, 15 T cell receptor beta chains from the same sample are listed, as sequenced in a study of blood T cell repertoires in COVID-19. The protocol was immunoSEQ multiplex PCR, while the TCRdb copy is restricted to in-frame clones and leaves out a portion. The profile shows 60,000 to 75,000 clones, about 85% of them singletons. Sequences were obtained from peripheral blood. The receptors derive from a woman older than 75 with active or convalescent COVID-19.

The chain employs TRBV28 and TRBJ2-3; perhaps TRBD1 as D (6 bases). V lost 6 bases and J 2 bases, leaving 21 bases between the germline ends. From germline, CDR1 is MDHEN and CDR2 SYDVKM. The CDR3 runs 17 residues. The CDR3 sequence: CASSRRWDTLHTDTQYF. The CDR3 region has the DNA TGTGCCAGCAGCCGTCGTTGGGACACATTACACACAGATACGCAGTATTTT.

V is TRBV28 and J is TRBJ2-3; no clear D. CDR1 is MDHEN and CDR2 is SYDVKM in the germline V gene. Trimming took off 2 bases at V and 3 bases at J, with 15 bases between the two ends. The CDR3 contains 16 residues. The CDR3 is CASSLVFQALTDTQYF. The DNA of the CDR3 is TGTGCCAGCAGTTTAGTTTTCCAGGCTCTAACAGATACGCAGTATTTT.

V and J are TRBV9 and TRBJ2-1, with TRBD2 identical over 10 bases. This CDR3 spans 16 amino acids. V trimming: 0 bases; J trimming: 8 bases; junction bases outside the gene matches: 8. CDR1 and CDR2 from the germline V gene are SGDLS and YYNGEE. CDR3 loop: CASSVGLGLAGDEQFF. The CDR3 nucleotides read TGTGCCAGCAGCGTAGGTCTTGGTCTAGCGGGGGATGAGCAGTTCTTC. Full variable domain (remainder filled in from reference TRBV9 and TRBJ2-1): DSGVTQTPKHLITATGQRVTLRCSPRSGDLSVYWYQQSLDQGLQFLIQYYNGEERAKGNILERFSAQQFPDLHSELNLSSLELGDSALYFCASSVGLGLAGDEQFFGPGTRLTVL.

The chain recombines TRBV28 with TRBJ1-1, with 8 bases fitting TRBD1. The trim removed 4 bases at V and 4 bases at J, leaving 8 bases unmatched. The V gene's germline CDR1 is MDHEN and CDR2 SYDVKM. The CDR3 loop spans 15 amino acids. In nucleotides, the CDR3 is TGTGCCAGCAGTTCCCCAACAGGGGGTGTCACTGAAGCTTTCTTT. Amino acid sequence: CASSSPTGGVTEAFF.

The chain employs TRBV15 and TRBJ1-1; D uncertain. V was trimmed by 4 bases and J by 7 bases, leaving 7 bases between them. The CDR3 has 11 residues. CDR1 LNHNV and CDR2 YYDKDF come from the germline V gene (reference sequence). The CDR3 is CATSIEDEAFF. CDR3 sequence (DNA): TGTGCCACCAGCATCGAGGATGAAGCTTTCTTT.

The rearrangement joins TRBV7-2 to TRBJ2-6; 9 bases map to TRBD1. In germline, CDR1 is SGHTA, CDR2 FQGNSA. The J segment lost 2 bases and the V segment lost 2 bases, leaving 4 bases of the junction unmatched. The CDR3 sequence is 17 residues long. The chain's CDR3 is CASSLLGQGTGANVLTF. CDR3 nucleotide sequence: TGTGCCAGCAGCTTACTAGGACAGGGGACTGGGGCCAACGTCCTGACTTTC. Complete variable domain (other parts from reference TRBV7-2 and TRBJ2-6): GAGVSQSPSNKVTEKGKDVELRCDPISGHTALYWYRQSLGQGLEFLIYFQGNSAPDKSGLPSDRFSAERTGGSVSTLTIQRTQQEDSAVYLCASSLLGQGTGANVLTFGAGSRLTVL.

The V call is TRBV27, the J call TRBJ1-4; a weak D match, TRBD1 (5 bases). Trimming stripped 4 bases from V and 0 bases from J, with 9 bases between. The CDR3 is 15 residues long. CDR1 MNHEY and CDR2 SMNVEV come from the germline V gene (reference sequence). DNA of the CDR3: TGTGCCAGCAGTTCCCAGGGTGCAACTAATGAAAAACTGTTTTTT. It yields the protein CASSSQGATNEKLFF.

V gene TRBV29-1 combines with J gene TRBJ1-1; D is unclear. Germline V lookup: CDR1 SQVTM, CDR2 ANQGSEA. The CDR3 totals 13 residues. V shed 6 bases and J shed 0 bases, with 11 bases lying between them. CDR3 region: CSVRIFMNTEAFF. In nucleotides, the CDR3 is TGCAGCGTGAGGATTTTCATGAACACTGAAGCTTTCTTT.

The V and J genes are TRBV15 and TRBJ1-5, with D possibly matching TRBD1 (5 bases). Trimming removed 1 base from V and 4 bases from J, with 8 bases in between. The CDR3 spans 14 residues. Germline CDR1 LNHNV, CDR2 YYDKDF (reference sequence). Here the CDR3 DNA reads TGTGCCACCAGCAGAGGGACATCAAATCAGCCCCAGCATTTT. This translates into CATSRGTSNQPQHF.

About this clone: The junction differs from germline at one of its ends, possibly a read error. The chain combines TRBV7-9 with TRBJ2-7; TRBD2 aligns across 10 bases. The CDR3 runs 12 residues. The germline V gene encodes CDR1 SEHNR and CDR2 FQNEAQ (reference sequence). CDR3 nucleotide sequence: TGTGCCAGCAGCTTAGACAGCGGGGGGGCTAGGTTC. Its protein is CASSLDSGGARF.

The chain joins TRBV27 to TRBJ2-2; TRBD1 matches at 9 bases. Germline V CDR1 and CDR2: MNHEY, SMNVEV (reference sequence). Unmatched junction bases numbered 12, after V lost 3 bases and J lost 7 bases. The CDR3 sequence is 17 residues long. CDR3 region: CASSLIVGTGLGGELFF. CDR3 nucleotides: TGTGCCAGCAGTTTGATAGTCGGGACAGGGCTTGGCGGGGAGCTGTTTTTT.

The sample holds a few counts of this clone. The chain uses TRBV9 and TRBJ1-3; tentative D call: TRBD1 (5 bases). V dropped 4 bases and J dropped 3 bases, with 11 bases sitting between them. Germline CDR1 reads SGDLS; CDR2 reads YYNGEE. The CDR3 runs 14 residues. The CDR3 DNA reads TGTGCCAGCAGCCTCTTCAGGGATGGAAACACCATATATTTT. Its protein product is CASSLFRDGNTIYF.

This clone is a singleton in its sample. V usage is TRBV19 and J usage is TRBJ2-3, with 10 bases fitting TRBD1. V gave up 5 bases and J gave up 5 bases; unmatched junction bases: 4. CDR1 is LNHDA and CDR2 is SQIVND in the germline V gene (reference sequence). This CDR3 contains 14 residues. The CDR3 region is CASSPRTGGDTQYF. The CDR3 DNA follows: TGTGCCAGTAGTCCTCGGACAGGGGGAGATACGCAGTATTTT. Together with reference TRBV19 and TRBJ2-3, the CDR3 gives the full variable domain: DGGITQSPKYLFRKEGQNVTLSCEQNLNHDAMYWYRQDPGQGLRLIYYSQIVNDFQKGDIAEGYSVSREKKESFPLTVTSAQKNPTAFYLCASSPRTGGDTQYFGPGTRLTVL.

The V gene is TRBV5-5, the J gene TRBJ2-2, with TRBD1 identical over 7 bases. J gave up 4 bases and V 0 bases, and 3 bases lay outside the gene matches. From germline, CDR1 is SGHKS and CDR2 YYEKEE (reference sequence). The CDR3 consists of 15 residues. The CDR3 sequence is CASSLVAGGTGELFF. The DNA for the CDR3 is TGTGCCAGCAGCTTGGTTGCAGGGGGCACCGGGGAGCTGTTTTTT.

As for this clone: Other DNA sequences of this sample code for an identical CDR3. CDR3 protein: CAWSVRGSGNTIYF. The CDR3 nucleotides read TGTGCCTGGAGTGTACGGGGGTCTGGAAACACCATATATTTT. V is TRBV30 and J is TRBJ1-3; D perhaps matches TRBD1 (5 bases). The V gene lost 0 bases and the J gene lost 1 base, with 7 bases spanning the gap. The germline gives CDR1 GTSNPN, CDR2 SVGIG (reference sequence). CDR3 length: 14 residues.